This T cell receptor beta chain is drawn from a study of beta chain features in type 1 diabetes. Purity (above 95%) was reached by all sorted populations. Investigators reverse transcribed all isolated RNA, so they sequenced expressed TCRB transcripts. Repertoires were generated with immunoSEQ multiplex PCR, while TCRdb's copy carries only in-frame clones and drops some. The sample includes 600,000 or so clones, more than 13% of them seen just once. Findings and limits, study-wide: The influence of HLA type on TCRB rearrangement stayed undetermined. A moderate, significant TCRB CDR3 shortening appeared in type 1 diabetes across four CD4+ subsets.

CDR1 is SQVTM, CDR2 ANQGSEA, per germline. The CDR3 loop spans 13 amino acids. This clone was seen once. What it binds is not known. An end of the junction differs from the germline gene, which may be a read error. Sequences were obtained from naive CD4+ T cells from blood. The TCR sequence derives from a man between 18 and 29 years old with type 1 diabetes. V is TRBV29-1 and J is TRBJ1-4; the match to TRBD1 covers 7 bases. The CDR3 region is CSVEDPRLRDSMF. CDR3 DNA: TGCAGCGTTGAAGATCCTCGACTCCGGGACAGTATGTTT. Variable domain in full (rest from reference TRBV29-1 and TRBJ1-4): SAVISQKPSRDICQRGTSLTIQCQVDSQVTMMFWYRQQPGQSLTLIATANQGSEATYESGFVIDKFPISRPNLTFSTLTVSNMSPEDSSIYLCSVEDPRLRDSMFGSGTQLSVL.